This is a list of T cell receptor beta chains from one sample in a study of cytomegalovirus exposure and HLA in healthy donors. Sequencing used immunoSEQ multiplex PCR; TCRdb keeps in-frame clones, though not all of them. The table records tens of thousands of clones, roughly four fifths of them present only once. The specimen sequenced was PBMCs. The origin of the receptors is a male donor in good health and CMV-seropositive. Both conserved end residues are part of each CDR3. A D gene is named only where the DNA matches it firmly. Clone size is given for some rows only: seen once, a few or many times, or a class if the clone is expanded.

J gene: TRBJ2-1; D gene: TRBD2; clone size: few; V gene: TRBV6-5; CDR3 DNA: TGTGCCAGCAGTTATATGGGACTAGCGAAGAATGAGCAGTTCTTC; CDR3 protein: CASSYMGLAKNEQFF
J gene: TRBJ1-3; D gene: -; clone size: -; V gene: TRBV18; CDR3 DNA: TGTGCCAGCTCGCCCTTTGTCGCTGGGAGCTCTGGAAACACCATATATTTT; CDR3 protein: CASSPFVAGSSGNTIYF
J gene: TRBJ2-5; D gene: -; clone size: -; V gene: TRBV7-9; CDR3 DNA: TGTGCCAGCAGCAGTAGCTCCGGGGAGACCCAGTACTTC; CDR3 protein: CASSSSSGETQYF
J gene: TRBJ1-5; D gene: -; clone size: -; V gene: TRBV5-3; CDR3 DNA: TGTGCCAGAAGCCATAACAGGAACAATCAGCCCCAGCATTTT; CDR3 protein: CARSHNRNNQPQHF
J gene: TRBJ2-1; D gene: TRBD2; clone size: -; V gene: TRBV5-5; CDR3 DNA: TGTGCCAGCAGCTTGGCTAGCGGGGGATACAATGAGCAGTTCTTC; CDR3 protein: CASSLASGGYNEQFF
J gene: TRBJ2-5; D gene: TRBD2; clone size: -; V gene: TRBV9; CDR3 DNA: TGTGCCAGCAGCGTAGCGGGAGGGAGGGGCGAGACCCAGTACTTC; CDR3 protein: CASSVAGGRGETQYF
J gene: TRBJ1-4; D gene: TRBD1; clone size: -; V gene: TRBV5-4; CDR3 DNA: TGTGCCAGCAGCAGGACAGGGGCCGGCACTAATGAAAAACTGTTTTTT; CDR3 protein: CASSRTGAGTNEKLFF
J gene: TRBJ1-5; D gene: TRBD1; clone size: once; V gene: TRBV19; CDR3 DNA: TGTGCCAGTAGTTCGACAGGGTCTGCAGAACAGCCCCAGCATTTT; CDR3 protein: CASSSTGSAEQPQHF
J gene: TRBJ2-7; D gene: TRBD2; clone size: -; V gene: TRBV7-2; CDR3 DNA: TGTGCCAGCAGCTTCCTAGCGGGAGGCCGCTACGAGCAGTACTTC; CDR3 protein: CASSFLAGGRYEQYF
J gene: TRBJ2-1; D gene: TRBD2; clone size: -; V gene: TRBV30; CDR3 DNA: TGTGCCTGGAGTGTATCGACTAGCGGGAGGTCGTTCTTC; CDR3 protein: CAWSVSTSGRSFF
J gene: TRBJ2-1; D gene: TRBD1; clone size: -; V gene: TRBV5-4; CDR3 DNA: TGTGCCAGCAGCGGGACAGGGTACAATGAGCAGTTCTTC; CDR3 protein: CASSGTGYNEQFF
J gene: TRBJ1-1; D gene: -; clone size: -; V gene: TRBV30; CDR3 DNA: TGTGCCTGGAGTGTAGAGGCGGGACTGGCCCGAAGTAGGGCTGAAGCTTTCTTT; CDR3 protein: CAWSVEAGLARSRAEAFF
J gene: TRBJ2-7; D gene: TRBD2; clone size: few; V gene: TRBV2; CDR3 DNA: TGTGCCAGCAGTCTGGGACTAATATACGAGCAGTACTTC; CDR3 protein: CASSLGLIYEQYF
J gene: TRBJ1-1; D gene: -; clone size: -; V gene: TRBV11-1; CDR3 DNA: TGTGCCAGCAGCTTAGTGGCGGGGGGCACTGAAGCTTTCTTT; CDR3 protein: CASSLVAGGTEAFF
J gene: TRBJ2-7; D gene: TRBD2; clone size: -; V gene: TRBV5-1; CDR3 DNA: TGCGCCAGCAGCCTAGCTAGCGGGAGTGGGTACGAGCAGTACTTC; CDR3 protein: CASSLASGSGYEQYF
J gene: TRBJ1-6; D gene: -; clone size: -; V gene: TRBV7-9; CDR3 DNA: TGTGCCAGCAGCGGCGGGACCCTTAATTCACCCCTCCACTTT; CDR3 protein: CASSGGTLNSPLHF
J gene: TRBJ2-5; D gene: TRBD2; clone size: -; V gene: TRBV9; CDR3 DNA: TGTGCCAGCAGCGCTTCGGGAGGGGGGGAGACCCAGTACTTC; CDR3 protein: CASSASGGGETQYF
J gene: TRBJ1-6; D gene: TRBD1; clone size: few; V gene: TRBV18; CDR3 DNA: TGTGCCAGCTCACCACAGGGGGCTTATTCACCCCTCCACTTT; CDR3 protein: CASSPQGAYSPLHF
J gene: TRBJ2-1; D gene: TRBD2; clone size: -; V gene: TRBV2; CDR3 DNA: TGTGCCGGTCGCGGGCGACCCGGGGGGGGTGAGCAGTTCTTC; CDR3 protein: CAGRGRPGGGEQFF
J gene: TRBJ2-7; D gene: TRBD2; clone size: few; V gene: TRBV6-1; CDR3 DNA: TGTGCCAGCAGTGAACTGTTTGGGACTAGCGGCTACGAGCAGTACTTC; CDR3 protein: CASSELFGTSGYEQYF
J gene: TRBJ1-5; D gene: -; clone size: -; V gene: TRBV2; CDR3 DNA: TGTGCCAGCAGTGTTCAGGGCGGCAATCAGCCCCAGCATTTT; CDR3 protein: CASSVQGGNQPQHF
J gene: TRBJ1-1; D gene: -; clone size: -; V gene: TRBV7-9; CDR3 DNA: TGTGCCAGCAGCCACTGGACAAATTTGAACACTGAAGCTTTCTTT; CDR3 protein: CASSHWTNLNTEAFF
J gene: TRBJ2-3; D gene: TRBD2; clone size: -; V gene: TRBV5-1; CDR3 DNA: TGCGCCAGCAGCTTGGTACTAGCGGGGGGCACAGATACGCAGTATTTT; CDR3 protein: CASSLVLAGGTDTQYF
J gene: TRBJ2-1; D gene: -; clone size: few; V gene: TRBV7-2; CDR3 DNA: TGTGCCAGCAGCTTAGCGAGCGGGTCGGGGTCCTACAATGAGCAGTTCTTC; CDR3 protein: CASSLASGSGSYNEQFF
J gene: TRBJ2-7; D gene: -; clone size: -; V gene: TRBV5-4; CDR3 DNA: TGTGCCAGCAGCTTGACAGCACTCTCCTACGAGCAGTACTTC; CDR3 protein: CASSLTALSYEQYF
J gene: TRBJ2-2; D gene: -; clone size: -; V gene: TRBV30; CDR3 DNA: TGTGCCTGGGAACCGGGATTGAAGGCAGGAGGGGAGCTGTTTTTT; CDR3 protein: CAWEPGLKAGGELFF
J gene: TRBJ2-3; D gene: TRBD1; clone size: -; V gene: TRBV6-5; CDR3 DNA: TGTGCCACCGGACAGGGGGCGGGTACGCAGTATTTT; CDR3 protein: CATGQGAGTQYF
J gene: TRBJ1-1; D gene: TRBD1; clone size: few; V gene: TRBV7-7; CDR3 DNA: TGTGCCAGCAGCTTTCAGGACAGGGGGCTCAGGGCTTTCTTT; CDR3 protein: CASSFQDRGLRAFF
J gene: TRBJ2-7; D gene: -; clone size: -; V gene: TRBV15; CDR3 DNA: TGTGCCACCAGCGTTAACAGGGGGACTACATCCTACGAGCAGTACTTC; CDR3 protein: CATSVNRGTTSYEQYF
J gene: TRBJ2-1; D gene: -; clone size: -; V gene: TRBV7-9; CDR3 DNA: TGTGCCAGCAGCGGCGGGTACAATGAGCAGTTCTTC; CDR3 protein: CASSGGYNEQFF
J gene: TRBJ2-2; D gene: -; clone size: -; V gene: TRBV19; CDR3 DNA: TGTGCCAGTAGTAGGTCAGGGGTAGACACCGGGGAGCTGTTTTTT; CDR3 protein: CASSRSGVDTGELFF
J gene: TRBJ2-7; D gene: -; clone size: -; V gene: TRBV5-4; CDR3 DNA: TGTGCCAGCAGCTTGGATGGAGCCTCCTACGAGCAGTACTTC; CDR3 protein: CASSLDGASYEQYF
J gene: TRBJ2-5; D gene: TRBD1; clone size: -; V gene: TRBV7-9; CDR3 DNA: TGTGCCAGCAGTTGGACAGGGGGGGAAGAGACCCAGTACTTC; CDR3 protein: CASSWTGGEETQYF
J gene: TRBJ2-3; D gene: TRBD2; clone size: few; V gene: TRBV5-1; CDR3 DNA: TGCGCCAGCAGCTTGGCCGGGGAGGGGCCGAGCGATACGCAGTATTTT; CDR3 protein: CASSLAGEGPSDTQYF
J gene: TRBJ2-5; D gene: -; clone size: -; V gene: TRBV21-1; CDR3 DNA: TGTGCCAGCACTGAAAAGGGGGGGACCGAGGAGAGGGAGACCCAGTACTTC; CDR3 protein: CASTEKGGTEERETQYF
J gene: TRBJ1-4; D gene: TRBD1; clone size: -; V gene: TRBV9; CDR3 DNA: TGTGCCAGCAGCGCCCCAGGGGGTGGGGGCGAAAAACTGTTTTTT; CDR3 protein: CASSAPGGGGEKLFF
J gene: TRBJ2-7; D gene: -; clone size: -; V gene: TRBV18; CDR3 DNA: TGTGCCAGCTCACAATCACAGGGAAGCTTAGAGCAGTACTTC; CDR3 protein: CASSQSQGSLEQYF
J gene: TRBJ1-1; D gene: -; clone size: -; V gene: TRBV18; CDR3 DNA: TGTGCCAGCTCACCAAGATTACAGGGCGTGGGTGCTTTCTTT; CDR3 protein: CASSPRLQGVGAFF
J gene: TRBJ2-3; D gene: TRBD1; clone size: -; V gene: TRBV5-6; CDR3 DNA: TGTGCCAGCAGCATGCTACAGGGGAGCACAGATACGCAGTATTTT; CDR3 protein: CASSMLQGSTDTQYF
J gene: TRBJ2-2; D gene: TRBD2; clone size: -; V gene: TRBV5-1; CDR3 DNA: TGCGCCAGCAGCTCGACTAGCGGGAACACCGGGGAGCTGTTTTTT; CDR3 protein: CASSSTSGNTGELFF